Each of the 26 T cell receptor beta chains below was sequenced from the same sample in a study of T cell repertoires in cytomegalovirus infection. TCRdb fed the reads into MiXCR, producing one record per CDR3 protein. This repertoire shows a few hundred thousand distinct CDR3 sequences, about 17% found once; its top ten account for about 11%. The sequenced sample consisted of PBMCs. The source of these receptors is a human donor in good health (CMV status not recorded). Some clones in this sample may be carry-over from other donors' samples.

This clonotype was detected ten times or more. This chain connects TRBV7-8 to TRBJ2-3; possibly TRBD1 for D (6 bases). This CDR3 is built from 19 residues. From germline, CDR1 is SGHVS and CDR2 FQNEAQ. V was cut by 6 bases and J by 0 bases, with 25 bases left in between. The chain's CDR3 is CASRPWGQKSITSTDTQYF. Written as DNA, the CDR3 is TGTGCCAGCAGGCCCTGGGGGCAGAAATCTATCACTAGCACAGATACGCAGTATTTT.

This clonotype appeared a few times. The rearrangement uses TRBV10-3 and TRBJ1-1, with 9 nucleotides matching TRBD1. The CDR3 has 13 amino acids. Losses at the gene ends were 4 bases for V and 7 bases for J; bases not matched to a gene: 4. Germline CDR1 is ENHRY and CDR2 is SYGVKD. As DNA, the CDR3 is TGTGCCATCAGTGCACGACAGGGGGATGAAGCTTTCTTT. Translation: CAISARQGDEAFF.

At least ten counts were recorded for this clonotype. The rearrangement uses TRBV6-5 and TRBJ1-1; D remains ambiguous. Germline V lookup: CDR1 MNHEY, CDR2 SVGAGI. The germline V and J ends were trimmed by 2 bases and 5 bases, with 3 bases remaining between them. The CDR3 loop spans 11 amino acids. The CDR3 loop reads CASSYRTEAFF. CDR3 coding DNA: TGTGCCAGCAGTTACCGGACTGAAGCTTTCTTT.

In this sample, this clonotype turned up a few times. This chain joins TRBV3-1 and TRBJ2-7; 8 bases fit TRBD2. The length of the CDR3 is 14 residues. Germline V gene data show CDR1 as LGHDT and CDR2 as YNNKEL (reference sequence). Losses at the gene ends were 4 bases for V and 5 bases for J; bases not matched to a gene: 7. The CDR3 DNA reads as TGTGCCAGCAGCCCCCGACTAGCGATCAACGAGCAGTACTTC. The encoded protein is CASSPRLAINEQYF.

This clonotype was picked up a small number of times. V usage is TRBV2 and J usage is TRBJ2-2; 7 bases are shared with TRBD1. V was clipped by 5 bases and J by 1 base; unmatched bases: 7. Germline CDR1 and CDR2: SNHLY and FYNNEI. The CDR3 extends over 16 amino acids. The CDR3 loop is CASSIQGLWNTGELFF. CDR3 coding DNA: TGTGCCAGCAGTATACAGGGGTTGTGGAACACCGGGGAGCTGTTTTTT.

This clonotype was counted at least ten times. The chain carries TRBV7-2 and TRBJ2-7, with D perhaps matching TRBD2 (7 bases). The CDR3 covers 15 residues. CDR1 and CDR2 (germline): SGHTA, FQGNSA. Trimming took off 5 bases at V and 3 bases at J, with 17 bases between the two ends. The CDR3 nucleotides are TGTGCCAGCAGCACGGGGGAGGGGGGGGTCTACGAGCAGTACTTC. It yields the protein CASSTGEGGVYEQYF.

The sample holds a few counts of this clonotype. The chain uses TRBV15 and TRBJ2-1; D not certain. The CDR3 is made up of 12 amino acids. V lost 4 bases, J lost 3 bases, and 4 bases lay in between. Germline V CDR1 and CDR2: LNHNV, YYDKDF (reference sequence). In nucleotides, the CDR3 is TGTGCCACCAGCATGGGCTACAATGAGCAGTTCTTC. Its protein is CATSMGYNEQFF.

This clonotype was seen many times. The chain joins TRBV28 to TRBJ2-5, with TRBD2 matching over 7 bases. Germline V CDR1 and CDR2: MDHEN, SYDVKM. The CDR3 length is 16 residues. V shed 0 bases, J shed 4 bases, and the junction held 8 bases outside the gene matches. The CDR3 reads CASSLWGRGEVETQYF. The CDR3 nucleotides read TGTGCCAGCAGTTTATGGGGGAGGGGTGAGGTAGAGACCCAGTACTTC.

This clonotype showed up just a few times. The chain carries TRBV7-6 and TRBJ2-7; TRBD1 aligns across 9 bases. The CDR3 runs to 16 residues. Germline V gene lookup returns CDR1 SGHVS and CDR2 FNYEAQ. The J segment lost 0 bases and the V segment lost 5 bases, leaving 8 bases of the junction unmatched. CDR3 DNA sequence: TGTGCCAGCAGCGGGACCGGGACAGGGAGCTCCTACGAGCAGTACTTC. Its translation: CASSGTGTGSSYEQYF. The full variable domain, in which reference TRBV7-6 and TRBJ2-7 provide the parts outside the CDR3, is GAGVSQSPRYKVTKRGQDVALRCDPISGHVSLYWYRQALGQGPEFLTYFNYEAQQDKSGLPNDRFSAERPEGSISTLTIQRTEQRDSAMYRCASSGTGTGSSYEQYFGPGTRLTVT.

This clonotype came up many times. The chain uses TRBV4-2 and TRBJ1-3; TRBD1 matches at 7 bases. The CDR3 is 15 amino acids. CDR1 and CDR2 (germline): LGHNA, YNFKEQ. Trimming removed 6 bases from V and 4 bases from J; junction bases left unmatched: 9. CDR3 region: CASRTLQGSGNTIYF. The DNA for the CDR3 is TGTGCCAGCAGGACATTACAGGGGAGCGGAAACACCATATATTTT.

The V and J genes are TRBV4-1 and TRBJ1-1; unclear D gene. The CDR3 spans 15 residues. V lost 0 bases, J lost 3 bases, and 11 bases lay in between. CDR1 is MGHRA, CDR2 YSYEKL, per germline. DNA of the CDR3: TGCGCCAGCAGCCAAGATCCCGGCGGATACACTGAAGCTTTCTTT. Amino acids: CASSQDPGGYTEAFF.

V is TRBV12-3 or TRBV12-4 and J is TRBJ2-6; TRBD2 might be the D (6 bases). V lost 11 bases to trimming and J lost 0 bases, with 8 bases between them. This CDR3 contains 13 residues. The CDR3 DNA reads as TGTGCCTGCGGGATCTCTGGGGCCAACGTCCTGACTTTC. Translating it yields CACGISGANVLTF.

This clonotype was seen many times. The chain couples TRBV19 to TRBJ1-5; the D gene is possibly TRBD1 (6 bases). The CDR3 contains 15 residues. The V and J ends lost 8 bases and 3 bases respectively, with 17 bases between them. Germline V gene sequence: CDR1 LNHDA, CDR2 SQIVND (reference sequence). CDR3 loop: CASGGQVPDNQPQHF. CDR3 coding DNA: TGTGCCAGTGGGGGGCAGGTCCCCGACAATCAGCCCCAGCATTTT.

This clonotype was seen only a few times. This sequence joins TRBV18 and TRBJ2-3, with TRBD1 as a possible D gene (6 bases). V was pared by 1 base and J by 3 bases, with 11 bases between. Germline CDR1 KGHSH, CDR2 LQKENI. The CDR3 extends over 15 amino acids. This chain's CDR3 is CASSPQAGATDTQYF. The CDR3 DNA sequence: TGTGCCAGCTCACCACAAGCAGGGGCTACAGATACGCAGTATTTT.

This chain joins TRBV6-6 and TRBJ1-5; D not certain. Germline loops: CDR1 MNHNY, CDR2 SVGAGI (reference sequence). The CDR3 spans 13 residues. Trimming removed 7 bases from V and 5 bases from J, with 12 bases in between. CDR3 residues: CASNLPGDQPQHF. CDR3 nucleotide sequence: TGTGCCAGCAACTTACCGGGAGATCAGCCCCAGCATTTT.

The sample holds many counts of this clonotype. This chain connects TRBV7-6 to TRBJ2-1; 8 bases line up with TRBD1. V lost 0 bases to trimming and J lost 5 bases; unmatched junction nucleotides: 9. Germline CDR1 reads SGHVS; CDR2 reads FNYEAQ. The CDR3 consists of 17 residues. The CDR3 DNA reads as TGTGCCAGCAGCTTAGCGCCCGTCAGGGGGCTAAACAATGAGCAGTTCTTC. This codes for CASSLAPVRGLNNEQFF.

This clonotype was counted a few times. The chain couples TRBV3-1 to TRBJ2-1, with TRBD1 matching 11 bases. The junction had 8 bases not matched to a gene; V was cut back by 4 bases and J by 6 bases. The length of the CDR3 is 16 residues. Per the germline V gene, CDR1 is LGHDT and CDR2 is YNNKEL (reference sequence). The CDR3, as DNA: TGTGCCAGCAGCCGGATTACCGGGACAGGGGGCAATGAGCAGTTCTTC. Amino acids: CASSRITGTGGNEQFF.

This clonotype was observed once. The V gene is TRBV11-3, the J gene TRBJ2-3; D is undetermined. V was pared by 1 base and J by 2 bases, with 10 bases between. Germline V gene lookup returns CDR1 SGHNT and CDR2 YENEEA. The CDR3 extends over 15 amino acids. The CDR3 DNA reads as TGTGCCAGCAGCTTAGGGCGATACGACACAGATACGCAGTATTTT. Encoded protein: CASSLGRYDTDTQYF.

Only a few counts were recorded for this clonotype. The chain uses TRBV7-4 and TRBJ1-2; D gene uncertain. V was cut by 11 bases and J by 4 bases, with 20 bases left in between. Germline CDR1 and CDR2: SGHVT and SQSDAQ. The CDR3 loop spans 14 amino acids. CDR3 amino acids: CAGIPAERGYGYTF. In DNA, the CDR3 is TGTGCCGGCATACCGGCAGAGCGTGGCTATGGCTACACCTTC. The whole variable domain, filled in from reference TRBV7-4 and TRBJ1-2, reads GAGVSQSPRYKVAKRGRDVALRCDSISGHVTLYWYRQTLGQGSEVLTYSQSDAQRDKSGRPSGRFSAERPERSVSTLKIQRTEQGDSAVYLCAGIPAERGYGYTFGSGTRLTVV.

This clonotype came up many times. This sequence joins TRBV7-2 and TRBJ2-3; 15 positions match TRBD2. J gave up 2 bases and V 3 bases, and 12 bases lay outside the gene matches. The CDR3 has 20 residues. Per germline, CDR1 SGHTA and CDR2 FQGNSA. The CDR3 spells CASSLPGTSGGPGYTDTQYF. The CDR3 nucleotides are TGTGCCAGCAGCTTGCCCGGGACTAGCGGGGGGCCAGGATACACAGATACGCAGTATTTT.

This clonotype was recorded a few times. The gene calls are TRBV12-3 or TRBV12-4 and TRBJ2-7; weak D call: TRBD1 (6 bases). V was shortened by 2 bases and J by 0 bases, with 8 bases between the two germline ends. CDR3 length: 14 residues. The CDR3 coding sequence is TGTGCCAGCAGTTTAACAGGGCGCTCCTACGAGCAGTACTTC. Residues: CASSLTGRSYEQYF.

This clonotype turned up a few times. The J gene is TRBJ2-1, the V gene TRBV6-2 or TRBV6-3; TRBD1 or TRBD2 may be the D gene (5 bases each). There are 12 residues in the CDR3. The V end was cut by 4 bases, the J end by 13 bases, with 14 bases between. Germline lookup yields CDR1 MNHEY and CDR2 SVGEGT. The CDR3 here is CASSLVGAPQFF. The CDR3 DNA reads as TGTGCCAGCAGTTTGGTCGGGGCCCCCCAGTTCTTC.

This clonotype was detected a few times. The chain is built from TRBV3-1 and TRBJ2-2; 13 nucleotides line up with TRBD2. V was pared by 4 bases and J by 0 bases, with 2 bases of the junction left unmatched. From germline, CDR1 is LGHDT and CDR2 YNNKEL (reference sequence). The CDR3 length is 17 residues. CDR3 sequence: CASSLGLAGTNTGELFF. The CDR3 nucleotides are TGTGCCAGCAGCCTGGGACTAGCGGGAACGAACACCGGGGAGCTGTTTTTT.

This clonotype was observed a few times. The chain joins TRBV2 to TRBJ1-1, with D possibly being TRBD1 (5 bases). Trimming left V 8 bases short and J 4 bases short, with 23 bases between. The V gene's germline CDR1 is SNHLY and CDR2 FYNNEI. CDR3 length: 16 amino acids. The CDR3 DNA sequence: TGTGCCAGCTTAAGCGGCCCGAGGGGACGGGGCACTGAAGCTTTCTTT. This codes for CASLSGPRGRGTEAFF.

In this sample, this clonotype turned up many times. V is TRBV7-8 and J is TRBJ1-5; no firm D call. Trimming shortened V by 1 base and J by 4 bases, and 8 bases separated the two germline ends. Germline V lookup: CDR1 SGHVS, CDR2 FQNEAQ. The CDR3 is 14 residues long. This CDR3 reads CASSLVPDNQPQHF. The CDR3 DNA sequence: TGTGCCAGCAGCTTAGTCCCAGATAATCAGCCCCAGCATTTT.

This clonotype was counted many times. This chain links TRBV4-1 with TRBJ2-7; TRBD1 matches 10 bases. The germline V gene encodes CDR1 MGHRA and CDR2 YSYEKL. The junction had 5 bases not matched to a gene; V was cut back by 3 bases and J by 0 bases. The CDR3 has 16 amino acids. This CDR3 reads CASSHPGQGGSYEQYF. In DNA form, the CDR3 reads TGCGCCAGCAGCCACCCCGGACAGGGGGGCTCCTACGAGCAGTACTTC.